This T cell receptor beta chain was retrieved from a study of T cell responses to AZD1222 COVID-19 vaccine. Study details: Second doses were pooled across both intervals (about 4 or about 12 weeks). The study, taken as a whole, reports: CD4 TCRs covered the whole spike, strongest at regions 160-218 and 743-854. Seropositive at baseline were only six AZD1222 recipients.

There are 13 residues in the CDR3. Trimming left V 4 bases short and J 4 bases short, with 7 bases between. Remarks on this clone: Antigen unknown.

Profiling relied on immunoSEQ multiplex PCR, and the TCRdb table lists in-frame clones only, not all of them. This repertoire shows 50,000 to 75,000 clones, 65% to 80% found once; its top ten account for about an eighth. The material was peripheral blood, obtained on day 0 of AZD1222 vaccination. The V call is TRBV12-3 or TRBV12-4, the J call TRBJ2-2, with D unclear. The TCR sequence derives from an adult in good health. The CDR3 bases are TGTGCCAGCAGTTCTGCAGGCACCGGGGAGCTGTTTTTT. Protein: CASSSAGTGELFF.